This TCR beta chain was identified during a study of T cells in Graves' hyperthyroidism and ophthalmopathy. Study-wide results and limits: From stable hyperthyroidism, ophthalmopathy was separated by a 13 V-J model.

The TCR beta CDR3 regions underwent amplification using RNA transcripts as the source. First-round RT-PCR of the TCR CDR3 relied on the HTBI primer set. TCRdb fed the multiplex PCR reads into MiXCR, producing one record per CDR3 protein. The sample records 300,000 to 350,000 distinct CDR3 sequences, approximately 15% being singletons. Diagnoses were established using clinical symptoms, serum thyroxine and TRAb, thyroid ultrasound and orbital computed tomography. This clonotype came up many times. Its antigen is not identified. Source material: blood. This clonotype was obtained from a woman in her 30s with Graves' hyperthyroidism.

The CDR3 loop reads CASSYEGYEQYF. The CDR3 DNA sequence: TGTGCCAGCAGTTACGAGGGATACGAGCAGTACTTC. This chain connects TRBV6-5 to TRBJ2-7; D is possibly TRBD2 (5 bases). Per the germline V gene, CDR1 is MNHEY and CDR2 is SVGAGI. With 2 bases removed from V and 4 bases from J, the gap between germline ends came to 6 bases. The CDR3 length is 12 residues.